These T cell receptor beta chains were read from a single sample in a study of long-term antiretroviral therapy in people with HIV. Sequencing was performed with immunoSEQ multiplex PCR; in TCRdb, only in-frame clones are kept and a portion is missing. The data show about 19,000 clones, approximately 89% seen once. The sample in question was unsorted PBMCs, obtained 0.5 years after starting antiretroviral therapy. Source of these receptors: a man aged 40-55 years with HIV. Each CDR3 is given with its conserved first and last residue. D genes are given only for firm matches. Clone sizes are given selectively: once, few, many, or a class where the clone is expanded.

V gene	D gene	J gene	clone size	CDR3 length	CDR3 DNA	CDR3 protein
TRBV19	-	TRBJ2-3	-	14	TGTGCCGTCAAGGTCAGGGGGGCCGCAGATACGCAGTATTTT	CAVKVRGAADTQYF
TRBV11-1	-	TRBJ2-7	-	16	TGTGCCAGCAGCTTAGCGCGGTCCGGTTCTAGCTACGAGCAGTACTTC	CASSLARSGSSYEQYF
TRBV30	-	TRBJ1-4	-	11	TGTGCCTGGAGTTCGCCAGGTTCCTCCGGGTTT	CAWSSPGSSGF
TRBV5-8	-	TRBJ2-1	once	13	TGTGCCAGCAGCGCATCGTGGGGTGATGAGCAGTTCTTC	CASSASWGDEQFF
TRBV7-2	-	TRBJ2-5	-	15	TGTGCCAGCAGCTTAGGCGGGGGCCCCCAAGAGACCCAGTACTTC	CASSLGGGPQETQYF
TRBV19	TRBD2	TRBJ2-1	-	15	TGTGCCAGTAGTATTATCAGCGGGGGCTACAATGAGCAGTTCTTC	CASSIISGGYNEQFF
TRBV7-9	-	TRBJ2-3	once	14	TGTGCCAGCCGACTGGAGCTAAGCACAGATACGCAGTATTTT	CASRLELSTDTQYF
TRBV10-2	TRBD2	TRBJ2-3	once	15	TGCGCCAGCAGCCTACTAGCGGGAGGGACAGATACGCAGTATTTT	CASSLLAGGTDTQYF
TRBV5-3	TRBD1	TRBJ1-4	-	15	TGTGCCAGAAGCCCCGTGGACAGGGGACGGGAAAAACTGTTTTTT	CARSPVDRGREKLFF
TRBV6-1	TRBD2	TRBJ2-1	few	15	TGTGCCAGCAGGGATCGACTAGCTGTGATCCATGAGCAGTTCTTC	CASRDRLAVIHEQFF
TRBV5-1	TRBD1	TRBJ2-7	-	15	TGCGCCAGCCGGGACCGGGACAGGGTCATTCACGAGCAGTACTTC	CASRDRDRVIHEQYF
TRBV7-9	-	TRBJ2-1	-	17	TGTGCCAGCAGCACCGACCTAGCCCCGACCGCATACAATGAGCAGTTCTTC	CASSTDLAPTAYNEQFF
TRBV19	-	TRBJ1-2	-	15	TGTGCCAGTAGTAGCCGAGGGGAGAGTAACTATGGCTACACCTTC	CASSSRGESNYGYTF
TRBV19	-	TRBJ1-1	-	13	TGTGCCAGTAAACAAGACAGGAACACTGAAGCTTTCTTT	CASKQDRNTEAFF
TRBV9	-	TRBJ2-1	-	15	TGTGCCAGCAGCGGCGGCTCGGGACGCTACAATGAGCAGTTCTTC	CASSGGSGRYNEQFF
TRBV5-4	-	TRBJ2-3	-	16	TGTGCCAGCAGCTTTGAGATTTCGGGGGTTCGAGATACGCAGTATTTT	CASSFEISGVRDTQYF
TRBV14	-	TRBJ1-3	-	14	TGTGCCAGCAGCCAAGTTCAGTACGGCGACACCATATATTTT	CASSQVQYGDTIYF
TRBV27	-	TRBJ2-2	-	15	TGTGCCAGCAGTTTTTCAGGACTCGCGACCGGGGAGCTGTTTTTT	CASSFSGLATGELFF
TRBV4-3	-	TRBJ2-3	-	14	TGCGCCAGCAGCCAAGACCTCTGGGGGGATACGCAGTATTTT	CASSQDLWGDTQYF
TRBV11-2	-	TRBJ2-3	-	13	TGTGCCAGCAGCAGTACTAGCACAGATACGCAGTATTTT	CASSSTSTDTQYF
TRBV2	-	TRBJ1-5	-	13	TGTGCCAGTGACGGACAAAGCAATCAGCCCCAGCATTTT	CASDGQSNQPQHF
TRBV4-3	TRBD1	TRBJ1-1	-	16	TGCGCCAGCAGCAACCGGGACAGGGGGCTCGTCACTGAAGCTTTCTTT	CASSNRDRGLVTEAFF
TRBV9	TRBD2	TRBJ2-7	once	13	TGTGCCAGCAGTCGGACTAGCTCCTACGAGCAGTACTTC	CASSRTSSYEQYF
TRBV2	-	TRBJ2-5	-	14	TGTGCCAGCGTTCCGGGGGCCAAACAAGAGACCCAGTACTTC	CASVPGAKQETQYF
TRBV2	TRBD1	TRBJ1-1	-	14	TGTGCCAGCAGTCGGGGACAGGGGTCATCCGAAGCTTTCTTT	CASSRGQGSSEAFF
TRBV4-3	-	TRBJ1-1	-	14	TGCGCCAGCAGCCGGCTAACAGATAACACTGAAGCTTTCTTT	CASSRLTDNTEAFF
TRBV19	-	TRBJ1-6	-	15	TGTGCCAGTGGAGAAACGGGGCAGGATAATTCACCCCTCCACTTT	CASGETGQDNSPLHF
TRBV29-1	-	TRBJ2-2	-	11	TGCAGCGTTGTAGTCACCGGGGAGCTGTTTTTT	CSVVVTGELFF
TRBV4-1	-	TRBJ2-7	once	18	TGCGCCAGCAGCCAAGATAGCTCAGCCGTCGCAGGGGGGGCCGAGCAGTACTTC	CASSQDSSAVAGGAEQYF
TRBV10-3	TRBD2	TRBJ2-7	-	14	TGTGCCATCAAATATAGCGGGGTCTCCTACGAGCAGTACTTC	CAIKYSGVSYEQYF
TRBV27	TRBD2	TRBJ2-1	-	15	TGTGCCAGCAGTCTTAGCGGGGGACCCAGCAATGAGCAGTTCTTC	CASSLSGGPSNEQFF
TRBV29-1	TRBD2	TRBJ2-1	-	17	TGCAGCGTGACCGGGACTAGCGGGAGGGCCAGGTACAATGAGCAGTTCTTC	CSVTGTSGRARYNEQFF
TRBV5-4	-	TRBJ1-3	-	14	TGTGCCAGCAGTGCTGTAGGACAAGGAAACACCATATATTTT	CASSAVGQGNTIYF
TRBV10-2	TRBD1	TRBJ1-3	-	15	TGCGCCAGCGGGGAGGGGGCCCGCTCTGGAAACACCATATATTTT	CASGEGARSGNTIYF
TRBV28	-	TRBJ2-7	-	13	TGTGCCAGCAGTGCCGGGACTGACGACGAGCAGTACTTC	CASSAGTDDEQYF
TRBV7-8	-	TRBJ1-1	-	12	TGTGCCAGCAGCTCGCACGGCGCTGAAGCTTTCTTT	CASSSHGAEAFF
TRBV11-1	TRBD1	TRBJ2-7	-	16	TGTGCCAGCAGCTTAGAATTGGGACAGGGTTCCCACGAGCAGTACTTC	CASSLELGQGSHEQYF
TRBV19	-	TRBJ2-3	-	15	TGTGCCAGTAGTATGTGGAGCGGTGACACAGATACGCAGTATTTT	CASSMWSGDTDTQYF
TRBV7-9	-	TRBJ2-3	-	17	TGCGCCAGCAGCTTCGGCAAGGACCGCTACCCCACAGATACGCAGTATTTT	CASSFGKDRYPTDTQYF
TRBV10-2	-	TRBJ1-6	-	12	TGCGCCAGCAGTGATAGGGGACCACCCCTCCACTTT	CASSDRGPPLHF
TRBV5-5	-	TRBJ1-1	-	14	TGTGCCAGCAGCTTAGGACTCATGAACACTGAAGCTTTCTTT	CASSLGLMNTEAFF
TRBV5-4	-	TRBJ2-7	-	15	TGTGCCAGCAGCCCGGACAGCATCCCCTCCTACGAGCAGTACTTC	CASSPDSIPSYEQYF
TRBV6-6	-	TRBJ2-1	-	14	TGTGCCAGCTACTCGGGAGCTACCTACAATGAGCAGTTCTTC	CASYSGATYNEQFF
TRBV7-8	-	TRBJ2-1	-	15	TGTGCCAGCAGCTTAGACCGGGGGAACTACAATGAGCAGTTCTTC	CASSLDRGNYNEQFF
TRBV5-1	TRBD1	TRBJ1-6	-	14	TGCGCCAGCAGCTGGGGACAGACTAATTCACCCCTCCACTTT	CASSWGQTNSPLHF
TRBV27	-	TRBJ2-1	-	15	TGTGCCAGCAGTTTAGGACTCCAACTATACAATGAGCAGTTCTTC	CASSLGLQLYNEQFF
TRBV5-1	-	TRBJ1-1	-	16	TGCGCCAGCAGCTCCCAGGGTTCGGTCGGGAACACTGAAGCTTTCTTT	CASSSQGSVGNTEAFF
TRBV29-1	-	TRBJ2-1	-	15	TGCAGCGTTGCCAGGCAGAGCATATCCTACAATGAGCAGTTCTTC	CSVARQSISYNEQFF
TRBV10-3	-	TRBJ2-7	-	17	TGTGCCATCAGTGCGGGGGGCATGGCGGGGTCCCCCTTCGAGCAGTACTTC	CAISAGGMAGSPFEQYF
TRBV10-3	TRBD2	TRBJ2-1	few	15	TGTGCCATCAGCGTAGCGGGGGAGGCCTACAATGAGCAGTTCTTC	CAISVAGEAYNEQFF
TRBV6-1	TRBD2	TRBJ2-7	few	16	TGTGCCAGCAGTCAAGGGACTAGCGGGGCATACTACGAGCAGTACTTC	CASSQGTSGAYYEQYF
TRBV29-1	TRBD1	TRBJ2-3	-	18	TGCAGCGTTGAATTTACAGGGGGCCAGATAACCTTCACAGATACGCAGTATTTT	CSVEFTGGQITFTDTQYF